This T cell receptor beta chain is from a study of beta chain features in type 1 diabetes. Note on this clone: Its antigen is as yet unknown.

Notes on the study in general: Patients with Type 1 diabetes showed moderately but significantly shorter TCRB CDR3s in all four CD4+ subsets.

The CDR3 loop spans 12 amino acids. The V and J ends lost 9 bases and 8 bases respectively, with 16 bases between them. Germline CDR1 and CDR2: LNHDA and SQIVND (reference sequence). Isolated RNA was reverse transcribed in full, so expressed TCRB transcripts were sequenced. The method was immunoSEQ multiplex PCR; TCRdb's version includes in-frame clones alone and lacks a portion of them. The sample includes around 650,000 clones, around 12% of them seen just once. This receptor was taken from a man aged 30 to 45 with type 1 diabetes. The chain is built from TRBV19 and TRBJ1-2; TRBD1 might be the D (5 bases). Material: naive CD4+ T cells from blood. CDR3 in DNA: TGTGCCAGCAAACCCAGGGAAGGAGGCTACACCTTC. Its protein is CASKPREGGYTF. The full variable domain, its missing parts supplied by reference TRBV19 and TRBJ1-2, is DGGITQSPKYLFRKEGQNVTLSCEQNLNHDAMYWYRQDPGQGLRLIYYSQIVNDFQKGDIAEGYSVSREKKESFPLTVTSAQKNPTAFYLCASKPREGGYTFGSGTRLTVV.